One and the same sample provided the 32 T cell receptor beta chains below, sequenced in a study of identical twins (dated by TCRdb to the mid-2010s). Libraries came from 5' RACE. The reads were generated on an Illumina HiSeq 2000. The raw public data were reprocessed by TCRdb itself: fastp quality trimming at Q25, MiXCR clonotype calling, in-frame beta chains only. Rows are combined by CDR3 protein, so each entry shows the most common genes and DNA. This sample holds 350,000 to 450,000 distinct CDR3 sequences; approximately 17% were observed only once. The ten largest clonotypes hold roughly 12% of the sample. Material for sequencing was naive T cells sorted from blood. The cell subset or site label for this specimen denotes: cells isolated with a human naive T-cell isolation kit. The source is a man aged 50 to 59 in good health.

This clonotype was detected a few times. This chain connects TRBV5-5 to TRBJ2-1, with D uncertain. The germline V gene has CDR1 SGHKS and CDR2 YYEKEE (reference sequence). The CDR3 loop spans 16 amino acids. Trimming shortened V by 4 bases and J by 0 bases, and 14 bases separated the two germline ends. The CDR3 protein is CASSPWADYSYNEQFF. DNA for the CDR3: TGTGCCAGCAGCCCTTGGGCAGATTACTCCTACAATGAGCAGTTCTTC.

The chain uses TRBV11-2 and TRBJ2-3; D gene uncertain. From germline, CDR1 is SGHAT and CDR2 FQNNGV. The CDR3 is made up of 17 amino acids. V was cut by 0 bases and J by 6 bases, with 19 bases left in between. The CDR3 region is CASSLELRPLLADTQYF. CDR3 in DNA: TGTGCCAGCAGCTTAGAGTTGCGTCCCTTACTTGCGGATACGCAGTATTTT. Variable domain in full (rest from reference TRBV11-2 and TRBJ2-3): EAGVAQSPRYKIIEKRQSVAFWCNPISGHATLYWYQQILGQGPKLLIQFQNNGVVDDSQLPKDRFSAERLKGVDSTLKIQPAKLEDSAVYLCASSLELRPLLADTQYFGPGTRLTVL.

This clonotype was picked up a small number of times. The chain joins TRBV7-9 to TRBJ2-1, with 10 bases matching TRBD2. The J segment lost 4 bases and the V segment lost 4 bases, leaving 7 bases of the junction unmatched. CDR1 and CDR2 from the germline V gene are SEHNR and FQNEAQ (reference sequence). The CDR3 loop spans 16 amino acids. CDR3 residues: CASSSELAGLYNEQFF. CDR3 DNA: TGTGCCAGCAGCTCGGAACTAGCGGGATTGTACAATGAGCAGTTCTTC.

The J gene is TRBJ2-1, the V gene TRBV30; 9 bases map to TRBD2. V lost 0 bases to trimming and J lost 9 bases; unmatched junction nucleotides: 6. Per germline, CDR1 GTSNPN and CDR2 SVGIG (reference sequence). The CDR3 length is 14 residues. The CDR3 DNA follows: TGTGCCTGGAGTGTACGGCTAGCGGGGTCTGAGCAGTTCTTC. Amino acids: CAWSVRLAGSEQFF.

CDR3 DNA: TGTGCCAGTAACCGGGACAGGGCCGACTCTGGGGCCAACGTCCTGACTTTC. Translating gives CASNRDRADSGANVLTF. V usage is TRBV19 and J usage is TRBJ2-6; 9 positions match TRBD1. From germline, CDR1 is LNHDA and CDR2 SQIVND (reference sequence). The length of the CDR3 is 17 residues. Trimming at V came to 7 bases and at J to 0 bases, leaving 7 bases not matched to a gene.

There are a few counts of this clonotype. The V and J genes are TRBV7-3 and TRBJ2-1, with D unclear. V lost 6 bases to trimming and J lost 8 bases, with 17 bases between them. The germline gives CDR1 SGHTA, CDR2 FQGTGA. The CDR3 runs 14 residues. The CDR3 DNA follows: TGTGCCAGCAGTTACTCAGGACGTTTTGATGAGCAGTTCTTC. Translated: CASSYSGRFDEQFF. Variable domain in full (rest from reference TRBV7-3 and TRBJ2-1): GAGVSQTPSNKVTEKGKYVELRCDPISGHTALYWYRQSLGQGPEFLIYFQGTGAADDSGLPNDRFFAVRPEGSVSTLKIQRTERGDSAVYLCASSYSGRFDEQFFGPGTRLTVL.

There are a few counts of this clonotype. The chain uses TRBV2 and TRBJ2-4, with D hard to call. Trimming pared 2 bases from V and 8 bases from J, leaving 13 bases between. The CDR3 spans 14 residues. The V gene's germline CDR1 is SNHLY and CDR2 FYNNEI. The CDR3 loop is CASSELQAVDIQYF. CDR3 coding DNA: TGTGCCAGCAGTGAACTCCAGGCAGTGGACATTCAGTACTTC.

This rearrangement joins TRBV6-1 to TRBJ2-7, with D possibly being TRBD1 (5 bases). Per germline, CDR1 MNHNS and CDR2 SASEGT. This CDR3 has 14 amino acids. Trimming left V 5 bases short and J 2 bases short, with 13 bases between. The CDR3 nucleotides are TGTGCCAGCAGTCGTAGGGGTGCTGCCTACGAGCAGTACTTC. Encoded protein: CASSRRGAAYEQYF.

This clonotype was detected only a few times. The V call is TRBV4-2, the J call TRBJ2-4; D ambiguous. Germline V CDR1 and CDR2: LGHNA, YNFKEQ. The CDR3 is made up of 15 amino acids. Between the trimmed V and J ends, which lost 4 bases and 2 bases, there was a span of 12 bases. DNA of the CDR3: TGTGCCAGCAGCCCCACGGGCCTTTCCAAAAACATTCAGTACTTC. This gives the protein CASSPTGLSKNIQYF.

This chain connects TRBV6-2 or TRBV6-3 to TRBJ2-7; the D call may be TRBD1 or TRBD2 (5 bases each). Germline V gives CDR1 MNHEY, CDR2 SVGEGT. The V end was cut by 6 bases, the J end by 0 bases, with 18 bases between. The CDR3 consists of 16 residues. CDR3 in amino acids: CASSRPGPKSSYEQYF. The DNA of the CDR3 is TGTGCCAGCAGCCGACCGGGACCGAAGAGCTCCTACGAGCAGTACTTC.

A few counts support this clonotype. The V and J genes are TRBV15 and TRBJ2-4; 10 nucleotides agree with TRBD2. With V trimmed by 1 base and J by 4 bases, 4 bases remained unmatched. The CDR3 has 16 residues. The germline CDR1 and CDR2 sequences are LNHNV and YYDKDF (reference sequence). The CDR3 sequence is CATSRVAGGSKNIQYF. The CDR3 coding sequence is TGTGCCACCAGCAGAGTAGCGGGAGGATCTAAAAACATTCAGTACTTC. The variable domain in full, with the rest retrieved from reference TRBV15 and TRBJ2-4, is DAMVIQNPRYQVTQFGKPVTLSCSQTLNHNVMYWYQQKSSQAPKLLFHYYDKDFNNEADTPDNFQSRRPNTSFCFLDIRSPGLGDTAMYLCATSRVAGGSKNIQYFGAGTRLSVL.

In this sample, this clonotype turned up a few times. V usage is TRBV5-1 and J usage is TRBJ2-7, with 8 positions matching TRBD2. Germline CDR1 is SGHRS and CDR2 is YFSETQ. The CDR3 extends over 15 amino acids. Trimming at V came to 2 bases and at J to 1 base, leaving 5 bases not matched to a gene. The chain's CDR3 is CASSFDTGGSYEQYF. CDR3 nucleotides: TGCGCCAGCAGCTTCGACACGGGGGGGTCCTACGAGCAGTACTTC.

In its sample, this clonotype was seen many times. The CDR3 region is CASSLEGTGADTQYF. The CDR3 DNA follows: TGCGCCAGCAGCTTGGAAGGGACCGGCGCAGATACGCAGTATTTT. The J gene is TRBJ2-3, the V gene TRBV5-1, with D possibly called TRBD1 or TRBD2 (5 bases each). The CDR3 loop spans 15 amino acids. Germline V gene data show CDR1 as SGHRS and CDR2 as YFSETQ. Deletions cut 0 bases from V and 4 bases from J, with 12 bases between. Full variable domain (missing parts from reference TRBV5-1 and TRBJ2-3): KAGVTQTPRYLIKTRGQQVTLSCSPISGHRSVSWYQQTPGQGLQFLFEYFSETQRNKGNFPGRFSGRQFSNSRSEMNVSTLELGDSALYLCASSLEGTGADTQYFGPGTRLTVL.

This chain connects TRBV6-1 to TRBJ1-5; the D gene is possibly TRBD1 (5 bases). Trimming shortened V by 6 bases and J by 3 bases, and 15 bases separated the two germline ends. Germline V CDR1 and CDR2: MNHNS, SASEGT. The CDR3 loop spans 15 amino acids. CDR3: CASSRDVGYNQPQHF. The CDR3 nucleotides read TGTGCCAGCAGCAGGGATGTGGGGTACAATCAGCCCCAGCATTTT.

This clonotype was counted many times. This sequence joins TRBV21-1 and TRBJ1-2. TRBV21-1 is a pseudogene locus. The CDR3 covers 14 residues. The CDR3 is CASSSDGRRGGYTF. The DNA for the CDR3 is TGTGCCAGCAGCTCGGACGGCCGCCGGGGTGGCTACACCTTC.

V gene TRBV9 combines with J gene TRBJ1-1; D ambiguous. The CDR3 totals 14 residues. Germline CDR1 SGDLS, CDR2 YYNGEE. Trimming shortened V by 0 bases and J by 1 base, and 7 bases separated the two germline ends. CDR3 coding DNA: TGTGCCAGCAGCGTAGGGGAGGCGAACACTGAAGCTTTCTTT. It specifies CASSVGEANTEAFF. Based on the CDR3 plus reference TRBV9 and TRBJ1-1, the full variable domain is DSGVTQTPKHLITATGQRVTLRCSPRSGDLSVYWYQQSLDQGLQFLIQYYNGEERAKGNILERFSAQQFPDLHSELNLSSLELGDSALYFCASSVGEANTEAFFGQGTRLTVV.

This CDR3 reads CASSPTSGRAQETQYF. The CDR3 DNA sequence: TGTGCCAGCAGCCCAACTAGCGGGAGGGCCCAGGAGACCCAGTACTTC. The J gene is TRBJ2-5, the V gene TRBV7-2; 13 nucleotides match TRBD2. The V gene end was trimmed by 5 bases and the J gene end by 5 bases; junction bases not matched to a gene: 8. This CDR3 is 16 amino acids long. The V gene's germline CDR1 is SGHTA and CDR2 FQGNSA. Together with reference TRBV7-2 and TRBJ2-5, the CDR3 gives the full variable domain: GAGVSQSPSNKVTEKGKDVELRCDPISGHTALYWYRQSLGQGLEFLIYFQGNSAPDKSGLPSDRFSAERTGGSVSTLTIQRTQQEDSAVYLCASSPTSGRAQETQYFGPGTRLLVL.

This sequence joins TRBV19 and TRBJ2-1; D possibly corresponds to TRBD2 (7 bases). This CDR3 is 16 amino acids long. Trimming pared 0 bases from V and 4 bases from J, leaving 13 bases between. Per germline, CDR1 LNHDA and CDR2 SQIVND (reference sequence). The CDR3 spells CASSIEQGRGYNEQFF. The CDR3 DNA follows: TGTGCCAGTAGTATAGAGCAGGGGAGGGGGTACAATGAGCAGTTCTTC.

This chain uses TRBV5-1 with TRBJ2-7, with 7 bases that match TRBD2. The CDR3 sequence is 13 residues long. The V gene end was trimmed by 4 bases and the J gene end by 5 bases; junction bases not matched to a gene: 6. Germline V gene sequence: CDR1 SGHRS, CDR2 YFSETQ. The DNA for the CDR3 is TGCGCCAGCAGCGGGGGGGAGGAGAACGAGCAGTACTTC. Translated, it gives CASSGGEENEQYF.

The CDR3 DNA reads as TGTGCCAGCAGCCCCCGGGAGAGACATACCACTGAAGCTTTCTTT. Protein sequence: CASSPRERHTTEAFF. The chain combines TRBV11-2 with TRBJ1-1; D not resolved. Trimming took off 5 bases at V and 4 bases at J, with 17 bases between the two ends. Germline lookup yields CDR1 SGHAT and CDR2 FQNNGV. CDR3 length: 15 residues. Looking up the rest from reference TRBV11-2 and TRBJ1-1 gives the full variable domain: EAGVAQSPRYKIIEKRQSVAFWCNPISGHATLYWYQQILGQGPKLLIQFQNNGVVDDSQLPKDRFSAERLKGVDSTLKIQPAKLEDSAVYLCASSPRERHTTEAFFGQGTRLTVV.

The chain joins TRBV20-1 to TRBJ1-6; no definite D call. V was shortened by 0 bases and J by 7 bases, with 13 bases between the two germline ends. The V gene's germline CDR1 is DFQATT and CDR2 SNEGSKA (reference sequence). This CDR3 contains 15 residues. CDR3 in DNA: TGCAGTGCTAGAGAAACTGGACGCCGGAATTCACCCCTCCACTTT. This sequence encodes CSARETGRRNSPLHF.

This clonotype was seen a handful of times. The J gene is TRBJ2-1, the V gene TRBV5-1; D is undetermined. CDR3 length equals 16 residues. CDR1 and CDR2 from the germline V gene are SGHRS and YFSETQ. Trimming removed 0 bases from V and 11 bases from J, with 21 bases in between. This CDR3 reads CASSLGGDFSYLKQFF. Written as DNA, the CDR3 is TGCGCCAGCAGCTTGGGTGGCGACTTTTCTTACTTGAAGCAGTTCTTC.

V gene TRBV5-1 combines with J gene TRBJ1-1; 8 bases match TRBD1. The germline V gene encodes CDR1 SGHRS and CDR2 YFSETQ. Unmatched junction bases numbered 7, after V lost 2 bases and J lost 7 bases. The CDR3 is made up of 14 amino acids. The CDR3 DNA is TGCGCCAGCAGCTTCAGGGGGCTGTCCAGTGAAGCTTTCTTT. Amino acid sequence: CASSFRGLSSEAFF.

This clonotype was seen a handful of times. J is TRBJ1-2 and V is TRBV25-1, with D possibly TRBD1 on 5 matching bases. The CDR3 totals 14 residues. The V gene's germline CDR1 is MGHDK and CDR2 SYGVNS. The V gene lost 4 bases and the J gene lost 4 bases, with 13 bases spanning the gap. The chain's CDR3 is CASSGGTGIYGYTF. The DNA for the CDR3 is TGTGCCAGCAGTGGTGGGACGGGGATCTATGGCTACACCTTC.

The chain uses TRBV5-6 and TRBJ1-1; TRBD1 aligns across 8 bases. V shed 5 bases, J shed 3 bases, and the junction held 12 bases outside the gene matches. Germline loops: CDR1 SGHDT, CDR2 YYEEEE. This CDR3 comprises 16 residues. As DNA, the CDR3 is TGTGCCAGCAGTTTGAGGTCAGGGGGCGTCTACACTGAAGCTTTCTTT. Its protein is CASSLRSGGVYTEAFF.

The genes are TRBV2 and TRBJ2-5; D may be TRBD2 (5 bases). There are 13 residues in the CDR3. V was pared by 5 bases and J by 4 bases, with 11 bases between. CDR1 is SNHLY, CDR2 FYNNEI, per germline. The CDR3 DNA follows: TGTGCCAGCAGTTGGAGGCTGATAGAGACCCAGTACTTC. Encoded protein: CASSWRLIETQYF.

This chain uses TRBV20-1 with TRBJ2-7; TRBD2 matches at 12 bases. The CDR3 extends over 14 amino acids. Per germline, CDR1 DFQATT and CDR2 SNEGSKA (reference sequence). V was clipped by 6 bases and J by 6 bases; unmatched bases: 9. DNA for the CDR3: TGCAGTGCGGCTAGCGGGAGGGCGGGAGGCGAGCAGTACTTC. This translates into CSAASGRAGGEQYF.

V is TRBV19 and J is TRBJ2-2; TRBD2 matches 8 bases. V lost 4 bases and J lost 5; bases outside the gene matches: 12. Germline CDR1 reads LNHDA; CDR2 reads SQIVND (reference sequence). The CDR3 length is 17 residues. The CDR3 spells CASSSLTLAGFTGELFF. The CDR3 DNA sequence: TGTGCCAGTAGTAGCCTTACCTTAGCGGGATTTACCGGGGAGCTGTTTTTT.

The J gene is TRBJ2-3, the V gene TRBV29-1, with D tentatively TRBD2 (7 bases). Trimming left V 7 bases short and J 2 bases short, with 13 bases between. The CDR3 is made up of 13 amino acids. Germline CDR1 SQVTM, CDR2 ANQGSEA. The CDR3 coding sequence is TGCAGCGCGGGGGGCCGGGTCACAGATACGCAGTATTTT. As protein: CSAGGRVTDTQYF.

There are many counts of this clonotype. The chain links TRBV20-1 to TRBJ2-2; 7 bases match TRBD2. The V segment lost 3 bases and the J segment 4 bases; nucleotides outside the gene matches: 8. Germline values: CDR1 DFQATT, CDR2 SNEGSKA (reference sequence). The CDR3 covers 15 residues. CDR3 nucleotides: TGCAGTGCTAGTGACGGGAGGTGTTGCACCGGGGAGCTGTTTTTT. Protein sequence: CSASDGRCCTGELFF.

This clonotype has only a few counts. V usage is TRBV6-2 or TRBV6-3 and J usage is TRBJ1-5, with a tentative D call TRBD1 (6 bases). Germline values: CDR1 MNHEY, CDR2 SVGEGT. V dropped 6 bases and J dropped 4 bases, with 16 bases sitting between them. The CDR3 totals 15 residues. This CDR3 is CASSRHRDRNQPQHF. In DNA form, the CDR3 reads TGTGCCAGCAGCCGCCACAGGGATAGGAATCAGCCCCAGCATTTT.

The V gene is TRBV20-1, the J gene TRBJ2-7, with 9 bases aligning to TRBD1. Germline V gene lookup returns CDR1 DFQATT and CDR2 SNEGSKA (reference sequence). There are 12 residues in the CDR3. With V trimmed by 7 bases and J by 3 bases, 4 bases remained unmatched. CDR3 nucleotides: TGCAGTGGGACGGGACAGGGCTACGAGCAGTACTTC. This encodes CSGTGQGYEQYF.